A single sample gave rise to the 2 T cell receptor beta chains below, sequenced in a study of metastatic and nonmetastatic thyroid tumors. Before thyroid surgery, none of the patients had received any treatment. TCRdb re-called the PCR reads with MiXCR. The sample includes tens of thousands of clones, about 24% of them seen just once. Source material: blood. All receptors derive from a female donor with papillary thyroid cancer or a benign thyroid nodule (not recorded which). Some clones in this sample may be carry-over from other donors' samples.

This clone was recorded many times. V is TRBV6-1 and J is TRBJ2-2; 9 positions agree with TRBD1. This CDR3 contains 15 residues. J gave up 4 bases and V 5 bases, and 5 bases lay outside the gene matches. Per the germline V gene, CDR1 is MNHNS and CDR2 is SASEGT. The DNA for the CDR3 is TGTGCCAGCAGTTTGGGACAGGGACCCACCGGGGAGCTGTTTTTT. It specifies CASSLGQGPTGELFF.

In its sample, this clone was seen once. The CDR3 sequence: CASSLDPRGGTEAFF. The CDR3 nucleotides are TGTGCCAGCAGCTTGGACCCCCGGGGTGGGACTGAAGCTTTCTTT. The chain recombines TRBV5-4 with TRBJ1-1; unclear D gene. CDR3 length: 15 amino acids. Trimming stripped 0 bases from V and 5 bases from J, with 14 bases between. The V gene's germline CDR1 is SGHNT and CDR2 YYREEE (reference sequence).